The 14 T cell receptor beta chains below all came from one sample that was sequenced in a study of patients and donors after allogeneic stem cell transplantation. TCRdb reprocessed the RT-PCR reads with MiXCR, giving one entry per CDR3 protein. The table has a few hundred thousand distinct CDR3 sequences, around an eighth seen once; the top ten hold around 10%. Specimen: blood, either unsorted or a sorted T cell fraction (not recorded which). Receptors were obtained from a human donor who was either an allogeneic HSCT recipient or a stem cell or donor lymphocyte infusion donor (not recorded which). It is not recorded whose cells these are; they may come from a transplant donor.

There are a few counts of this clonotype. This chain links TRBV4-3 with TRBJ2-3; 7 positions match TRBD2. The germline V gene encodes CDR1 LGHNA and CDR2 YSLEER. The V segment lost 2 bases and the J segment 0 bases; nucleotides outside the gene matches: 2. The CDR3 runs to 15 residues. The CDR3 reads CASSQRAGSTDTQYF. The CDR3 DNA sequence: TGCGCCAGCAGCCAAAGAGCGGGGAGCACAGATACGCAGTATTTT.

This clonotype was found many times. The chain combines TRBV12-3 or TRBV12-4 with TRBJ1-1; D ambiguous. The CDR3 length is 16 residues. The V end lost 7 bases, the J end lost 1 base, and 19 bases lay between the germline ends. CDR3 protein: CASKGFLGFGNTEAFF. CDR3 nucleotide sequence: TGTGCCAGCAAGGGTTTTCTGGGGTTCGGGAACACTGAAGCTTTCTTT.

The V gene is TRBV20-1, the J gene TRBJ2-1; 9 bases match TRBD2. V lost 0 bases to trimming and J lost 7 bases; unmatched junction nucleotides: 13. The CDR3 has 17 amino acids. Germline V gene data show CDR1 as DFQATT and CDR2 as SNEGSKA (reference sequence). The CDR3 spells CSARDLGSGSMVNEQFF. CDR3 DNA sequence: TGCAGTGCTAGAGATTTGGGTAGCGGGAGTATGGTGAATGAGCAGTTCTTC.

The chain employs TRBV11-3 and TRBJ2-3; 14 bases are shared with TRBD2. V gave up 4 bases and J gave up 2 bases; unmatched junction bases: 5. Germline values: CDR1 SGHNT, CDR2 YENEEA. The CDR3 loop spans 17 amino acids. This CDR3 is CASSWGLAGEYTDTQYF. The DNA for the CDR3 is TGTGCCAGCAGCTGGGGACTAGCGGGGGAGTACACAGATACGCAGTATTTT. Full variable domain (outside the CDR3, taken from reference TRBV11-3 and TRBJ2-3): EAGVVQSPRYKIIEKKQPVAFWCNPISGHNTLYWYLQNLGQGPELLIRYENEEAVDDSQLPKDRFSAERLKGVDSTLKIQPAELGDSAVYLCASSWGLAGEYTDTQYFGPGTRLTVL.

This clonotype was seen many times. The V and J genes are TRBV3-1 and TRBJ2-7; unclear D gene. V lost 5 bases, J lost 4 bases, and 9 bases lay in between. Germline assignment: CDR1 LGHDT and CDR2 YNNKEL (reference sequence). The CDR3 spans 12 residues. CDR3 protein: CASSDSLYEQYF. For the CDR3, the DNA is TGTGCCAGCAGCGATAGTCTTTACGAGCAGTACTTC.

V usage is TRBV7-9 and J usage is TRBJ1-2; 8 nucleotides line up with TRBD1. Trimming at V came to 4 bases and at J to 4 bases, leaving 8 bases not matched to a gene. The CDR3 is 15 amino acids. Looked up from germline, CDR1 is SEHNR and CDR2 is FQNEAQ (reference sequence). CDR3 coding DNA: TGTGCCAGCAGCTCGGGACAGGCCGTGGGCTATGGCTACACCTTC. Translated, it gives CASSSGQAVGYGYTF.

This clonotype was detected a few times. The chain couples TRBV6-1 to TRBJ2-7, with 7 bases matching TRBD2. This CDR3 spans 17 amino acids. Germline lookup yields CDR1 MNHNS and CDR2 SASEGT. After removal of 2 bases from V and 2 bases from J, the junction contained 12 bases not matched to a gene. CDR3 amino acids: CASSERAVGGRPYEQYF. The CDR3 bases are TGTGCCAGCAGTGAAAGGGCGGTAGGCGGGAGACCCTACGAGCAGTACTTC.

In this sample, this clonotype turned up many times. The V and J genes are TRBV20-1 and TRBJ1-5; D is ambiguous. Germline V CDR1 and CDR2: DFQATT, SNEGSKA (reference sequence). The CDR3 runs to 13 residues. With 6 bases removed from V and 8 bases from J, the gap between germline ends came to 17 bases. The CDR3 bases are TGCAGTGCCAAAGGGCGGTTTACGGAGCCCCAGCATTTT. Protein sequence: CSAKGRFTEPQHF.

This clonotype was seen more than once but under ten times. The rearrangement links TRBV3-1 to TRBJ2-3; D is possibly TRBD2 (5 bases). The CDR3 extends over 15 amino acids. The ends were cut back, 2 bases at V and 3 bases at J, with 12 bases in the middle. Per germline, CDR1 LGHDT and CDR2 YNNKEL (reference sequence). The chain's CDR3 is CASSQNARGTDTQYF. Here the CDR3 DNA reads TGTGCCAGCAGCCAAAATGCTCGGGGAACAGATACGCAGTATTTT.

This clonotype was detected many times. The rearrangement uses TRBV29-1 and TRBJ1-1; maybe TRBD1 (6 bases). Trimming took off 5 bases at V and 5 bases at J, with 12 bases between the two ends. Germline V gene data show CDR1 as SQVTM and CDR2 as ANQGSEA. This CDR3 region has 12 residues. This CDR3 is CSVQQGGTEAFF. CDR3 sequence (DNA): TGCAGCGTTCAACAGGGCGGGACTGAAGCTTTCTTT.

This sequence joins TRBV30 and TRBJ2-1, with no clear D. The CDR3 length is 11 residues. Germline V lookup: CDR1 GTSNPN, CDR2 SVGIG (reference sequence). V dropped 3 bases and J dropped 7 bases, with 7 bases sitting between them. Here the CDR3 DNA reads TGTGCCTGGAGCGTTTGGAATGAGCAGTTCTTC. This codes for CAWSVWNEQFF. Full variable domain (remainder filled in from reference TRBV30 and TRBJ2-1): SQTIHQWPATLVQPVGSPLSLECTVEGTSNPNLYWYRQAAGRGLQLLFYSVGIGQISSEVPQNLSASRPQDRQFILSSKKLLLSDSGFYLCAWSVWNEQFFGPGTRLTVL.

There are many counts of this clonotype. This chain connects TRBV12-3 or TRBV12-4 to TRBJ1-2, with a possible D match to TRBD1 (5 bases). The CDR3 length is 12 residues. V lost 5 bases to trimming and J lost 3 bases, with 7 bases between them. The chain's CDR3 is CASSRGDYGYTF. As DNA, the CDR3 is TGTGCCAGCAGTCGAGGGGACTATGGCTACACCTTC.

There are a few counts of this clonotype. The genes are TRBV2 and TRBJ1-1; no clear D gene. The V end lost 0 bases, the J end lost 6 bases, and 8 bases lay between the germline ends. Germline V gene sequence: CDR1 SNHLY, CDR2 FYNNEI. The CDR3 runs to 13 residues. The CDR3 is CASSEARGAEAFF. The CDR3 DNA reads TGTGCCAGCAGTGAAGCGAGAGGTGCTGAAGCTTTCTTT.

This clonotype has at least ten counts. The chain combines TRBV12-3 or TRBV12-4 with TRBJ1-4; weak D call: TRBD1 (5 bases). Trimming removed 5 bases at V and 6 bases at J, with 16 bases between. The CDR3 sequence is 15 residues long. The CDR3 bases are TGTGCCAGCAGTCACACACCCGCGGGGGATGAAAAACTGTTTTTT. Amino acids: CASSHTPAGDEKLFF.